A selection of T cell receptor beta chains follows, all from one sample in a study of blood T cell repertoires in COVID-19. The method was immunoSEQ multiplex PCR; TCRdb's version includes in-frame clones alone and lacks a portion of them. The data show more than 300,000 clones, 88% seen once. The sequencing sample was made of PBMCs or T cells enriched from blood (not recorded which). Source of these receptors: a woman aged 18-35 years who had recovered from COVID-19. CDR3s leave out the opening cysteine and the closing phenylalanine or tryptophan. A D gene is named only where the DNA matches it firmly.

>TRBJ1-5|TRBV4-1|-
ASSQPISRDRGTQH
>TRBJ2-4|TRBV9|TRBD1
ASSVGSRWDREDVIQY
>TRBJ2-1|TRBV4-1|TRBD1
ASSSLGQGFNEQF
>TRBJ2-1|TRBV3-1/TRBV3-2|TRBD2
ASSQDRASGGSSYNEQF
>TRBJ1-1|TRBV7-7|-
ASSSSMNTEAF
>TRBJ2-5|TRBV18|TRBD1
ASSPPGQLNQETQY
>TRBJ1-5|TRBV6-5|TRBD1
ASSRSGQGDQPQH
>TRBJ2-2|TRBV11-3|-
ASSLRGPGELF
>TRBJ1-1|TRBV7-9|-
ASLGRFEAF
>TRBJ1-1|TRBV10-3|-
AISPQGINTEAF
>TRBJ2-7|TRBV6-5|TRBD1
ASSYSQGAGEQY
>TRBJ2-3|TRBV6-5|TRBD2
ASRLAASTDTQY
>TRBJ1-1|TRBV30|-
AWSAGQRGTEAF
>TRBJ2-1|TRBV6-5|TRBD1
ASSRQGTYNEQF
>TRBJ1-2|TRBV10-3|-
AISESIGRATLANYGYT
>TRBJ2-3|TRBV3-1/TRBV3-2|-
AVKDTSSTDTQY
>TRBJ2-7|TRBV7-9|-
ASSSGTYEQY
>TRBJ1-2|TRBV30|TRBD1
AWSPTGLGYT
>TRBJ1-2|TRBV19|-
ASSIIQGGGYT
>TRBJ1-6|TRBV27|-
ASSFGGNSPLH
>TRBJ2-7|TRBV27|-
ASRYSDSFTYEQY
>TRBJ2-7|TRBV5-6|TRBD2
ASSLGASGGPSSYEQY
>TRBJ1-6|TRBV14|-
ASSRPQAGVRSPLH
>TRBJ1-4|TRBV4-1|-
ASSLPGHINEKLF
>TRBJ2-7|TRBV18|TRBD2
ASSPQNSGGYEQY
>TRBJ1-2|TRBV6-5|TRBD1
ASSRTGTYGYT
>TRBJ1-3|TRBV6-5|-
ASSYTVSGNTIY
>TRBJ2-1|TRBV12-5|TRBD1
ASGKGQGPYNEQF
>TRBJ2-7|TRBV11-3|TRBD2
ASSPAGTSGTYEQY
>TRBJ1-1|TRBV28|TRBD1
ASSLPDRGAEAF
>TRBJ1-2|TRBV5-4|-
ASIEYTGLDYGYT
>TRBJ1-5|TRBV3-1/TRBV3-2|-
ASSQGRELSNQPQH
>TRBJ2-7|TRBV2|TRBD1
ASSRDRGYEQY
>TRBJ1-4|TRBV5-1|-
ASSFGGLNEKLF
>TRBJ2-1|TRBV4-1|TRBD2
ASSQASSGGPRNEQF
>TRBJ1-1|TRBV7-9|TRBD1
ASGSGTGNTEAF
>TRBJ1-1|TRBV30|-
AWSYPGGGTEAF
>TRBJ1-2|TRBV12-3/TRBV12-4|-
ASSSQGFPGYT
>TRBJ2-5|TRBV4-1|-
ASSPRKKSGETQY
>TRBJ1-5|TRBV27|-
ASSLGGAYQPQH
>TRBJ2-7|TRBV11-2|-
ASSLGTLYEQY
>TRBJ2-1|TRBV11-2|-
ASSLVEGPRVTQF
>TRBJ1-4|TRBV2|TRBD1
ASRTKTGGEGKLF
>TRBJ2-5|TRBV5-5|-
ASSLVAGLQETQY
>TRBJ2-1|TRBV27|TRBD2
ASTQSGGGGHEQF
>TRBJ1-6|TRBV18|TRBD1
ASSPNRGWRGNNSPLH
>TRBJ2-7|TRBV6-6|TRBD2
ASSDRSGGYYEQY
>TRBJ1-1|TRBV5-1|-
ASSRLRAEAAEAF
>TRBJ2-1|TRBV9|TRBD2
ASSPETSLRDEQF
>TRBJ2-3|TRBV7-9|TRBD2
ASSLVLAGGIDTQY
>TRBJ2-5|TRBV12-3/TRBV12-4|-
ASSFSQETQY
>TRBJ2-7|TRBV9|-
ASSVAGGGYEQY
>TRBJ1-1|TRBV6-1|-
ASSEFRPMNTEAF
>TRBJ2-1|TRBV2|TRBD2
ASSGLAGAEQF
>TRBJ2-7|TRBV27|TRBD2
ASSLGLGEQY
>TRBJ1-1|TRBV5-4|-
ASSLGDSFNTEAF
>TRBJ2-1|TRBV7-2|-
ASSWGWGPSLYNEQF
>TRBJ1-1|TRBV5-5|-
ASSFQGDTEAF
>TRBJ2-1|TRBV7-6|-
ASRPTSGIYNEQF